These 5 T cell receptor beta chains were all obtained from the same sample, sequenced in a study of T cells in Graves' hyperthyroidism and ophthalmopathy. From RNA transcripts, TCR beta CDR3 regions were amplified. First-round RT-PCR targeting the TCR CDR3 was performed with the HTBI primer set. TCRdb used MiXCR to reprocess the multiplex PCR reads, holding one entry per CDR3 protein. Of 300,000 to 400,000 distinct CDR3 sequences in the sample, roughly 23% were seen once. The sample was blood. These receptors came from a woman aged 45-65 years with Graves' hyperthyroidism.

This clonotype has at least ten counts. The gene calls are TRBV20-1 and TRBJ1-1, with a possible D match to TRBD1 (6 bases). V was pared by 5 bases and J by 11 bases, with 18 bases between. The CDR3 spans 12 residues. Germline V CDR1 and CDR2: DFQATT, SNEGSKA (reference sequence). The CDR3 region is CSASIQGDGAFF. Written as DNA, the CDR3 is TGCAGTGCTTCCATACAGGGAGATGGGGCTTTCTTT.

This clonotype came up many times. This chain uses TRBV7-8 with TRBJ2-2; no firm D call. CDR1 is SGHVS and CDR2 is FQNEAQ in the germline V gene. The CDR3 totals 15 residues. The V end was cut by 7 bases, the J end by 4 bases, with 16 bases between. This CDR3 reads CASNPGRAFTGELFF. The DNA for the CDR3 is TGTGCCAGCAACCCCGGAAGGGCCTTCACCGGGGAGCTGTTTTTT.

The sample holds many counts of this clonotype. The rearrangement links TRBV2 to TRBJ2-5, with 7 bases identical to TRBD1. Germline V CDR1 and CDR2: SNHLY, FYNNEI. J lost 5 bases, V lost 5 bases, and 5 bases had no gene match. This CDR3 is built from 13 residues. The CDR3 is CASSYTGDETQYF. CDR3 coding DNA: TGTGCCAGCAGTTATACAGGGGACGAGACCCAGTACTTC.

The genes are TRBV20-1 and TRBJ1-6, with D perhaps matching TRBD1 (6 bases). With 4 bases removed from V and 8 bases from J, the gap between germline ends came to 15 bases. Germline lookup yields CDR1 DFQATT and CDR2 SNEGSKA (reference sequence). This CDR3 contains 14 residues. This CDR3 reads CSATPGARDSPLHF. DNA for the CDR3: TGCAGTGCTACCCCAGGGGCTAGGGATTCACCCCTCCACTTT.

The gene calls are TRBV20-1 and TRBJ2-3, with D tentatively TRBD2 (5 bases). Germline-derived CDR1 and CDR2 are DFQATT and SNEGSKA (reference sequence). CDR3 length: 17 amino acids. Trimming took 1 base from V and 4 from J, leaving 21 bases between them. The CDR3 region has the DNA TGCAGTGCTAGAGCCTTCCGCGGAAGTGGAGGAGCAGATACGCAGTATTTT. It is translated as CSARAFRGSGGADTQYF.